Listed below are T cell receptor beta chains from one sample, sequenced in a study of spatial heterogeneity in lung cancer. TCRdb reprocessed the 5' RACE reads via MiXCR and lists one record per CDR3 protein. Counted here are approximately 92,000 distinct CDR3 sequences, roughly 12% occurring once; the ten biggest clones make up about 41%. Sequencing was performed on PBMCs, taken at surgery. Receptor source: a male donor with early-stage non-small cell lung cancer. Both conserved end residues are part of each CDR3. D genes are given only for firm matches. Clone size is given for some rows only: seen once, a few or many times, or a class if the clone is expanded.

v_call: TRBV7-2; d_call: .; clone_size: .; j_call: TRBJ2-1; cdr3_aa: CASSLNGGSYNEQFF; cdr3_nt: TGTGCCAGCAGCCTAAATGGGGGCTCCTACAATGAGCAGTTCTTC
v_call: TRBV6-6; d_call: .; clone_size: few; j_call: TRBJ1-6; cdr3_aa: CASSALSSYNSPLHF; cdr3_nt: TGTGCCAGCAGCGCGCTTAGCTCCTATAATTCACCCCTCCACTTT
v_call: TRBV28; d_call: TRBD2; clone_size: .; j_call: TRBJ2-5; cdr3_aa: CASRQTSGWETQYF; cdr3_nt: TGTGCCAGCAGACAGACTAGCGGGTGGGAGACCCAGTACTTC
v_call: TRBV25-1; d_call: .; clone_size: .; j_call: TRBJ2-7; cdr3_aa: CASKLGRTYEQYF; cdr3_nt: TGTGCCAGCAAGTTAGGACGGACCTACGAGCAGTACTTC
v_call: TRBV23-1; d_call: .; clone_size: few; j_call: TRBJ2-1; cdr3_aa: CASSHTGLF; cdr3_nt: TGCGCCAGCAGTCATACAGGGCTATTC
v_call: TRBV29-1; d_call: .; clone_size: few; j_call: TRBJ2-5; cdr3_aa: CSVPPIRETQYF; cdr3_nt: TGCAGCGTTCCCCCGATTCGGGAGACCCAGTACTTC
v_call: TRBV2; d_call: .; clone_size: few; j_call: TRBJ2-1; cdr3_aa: CASWGNNEQFF; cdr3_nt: TGTGCCAGCTGGGGAAACAATGAGCAGTTCTTC
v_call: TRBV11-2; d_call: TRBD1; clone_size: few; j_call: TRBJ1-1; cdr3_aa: CASSRQGMIGNTEAFF; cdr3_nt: TGTGCCAGCAGCCGACAGGGCATGATTGGAAACACTGAAGCTTTCTTT
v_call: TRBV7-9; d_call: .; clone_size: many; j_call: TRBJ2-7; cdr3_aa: CASSLRERVYEQYF; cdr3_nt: TGTGCCAGCAGCTTAAGAGAAAGGGTCTACGAGCAGTACTTC
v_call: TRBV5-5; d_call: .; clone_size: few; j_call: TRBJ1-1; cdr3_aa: CASSRTPTRNTEAFF; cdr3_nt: TGTGCCAGCAGCCGGACACCGACCAGGAACACTGAAGCTTTCTTT
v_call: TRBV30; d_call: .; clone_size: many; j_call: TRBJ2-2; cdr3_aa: CAWSLGFGGGTGELFF; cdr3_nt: TGTGCCTGGAGTCTAGGTTTCGGGGGCGGCACCGGGGAGCTGTTTTTT
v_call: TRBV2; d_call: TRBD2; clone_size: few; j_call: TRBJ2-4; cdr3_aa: CASRGLAGGQNIQYF; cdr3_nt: TGTGCCAGCAGAGGGCTAGCGGGGGGCCAAAACATTCAGTACTTC
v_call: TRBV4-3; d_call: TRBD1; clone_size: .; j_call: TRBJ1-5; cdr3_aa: CASSQGDRGQPQHF; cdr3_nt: TGCGCCAGCAGCCAGGGGGACAGGGGACAGCCCCAGCATTTT
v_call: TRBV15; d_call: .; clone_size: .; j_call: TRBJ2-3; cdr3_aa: CATSRALDTQYF; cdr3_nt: TGTGCCACCAGCAGAGCCCTAGATACGCAGTATTTT
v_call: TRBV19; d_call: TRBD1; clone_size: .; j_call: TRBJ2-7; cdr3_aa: CASSRTGRGEQYF; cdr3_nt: TGTGCCAGTAGTAGGACAGGGCGCGGCGAGCAGTACTTC
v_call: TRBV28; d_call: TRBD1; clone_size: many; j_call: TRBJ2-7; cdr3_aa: CASSRGTGSGEQYF; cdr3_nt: TGTGCCAGCAGTCGTGGGACAGGGTCGGGCGAGCAGTACTTC
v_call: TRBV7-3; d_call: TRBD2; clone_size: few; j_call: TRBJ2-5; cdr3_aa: CASSLNSGSGQETQYF; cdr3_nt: TGTGCCAGCAGCCTTAATAGCGGGAGCGGCCAAGAGACCCAGTACTTC
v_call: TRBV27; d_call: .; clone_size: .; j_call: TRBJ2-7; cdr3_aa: CASSSSRSGPYEQYF; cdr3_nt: TGTGCCAGCAGTTCCTCCAGGAGCGGTCCCTACGAGCAGTACTTC
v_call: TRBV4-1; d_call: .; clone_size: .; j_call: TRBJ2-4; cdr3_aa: CASSQKVSQGLAKNIQYF; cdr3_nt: TGCGCCAGCAGCCAGAAAGTATCGCAGGGTCTAGCCAAAAACATTCAGTACTTC
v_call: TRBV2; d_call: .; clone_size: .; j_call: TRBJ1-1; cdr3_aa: CASRAGWGQNTEAFF; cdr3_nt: TGTGCCAGCAGGGCCGGCTGGGGGCAGAACACTGAAGCTTTCTTT
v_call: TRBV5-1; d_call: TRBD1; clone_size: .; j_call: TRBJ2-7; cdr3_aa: CASSPGQGWDEQYF; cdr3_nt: TGCGCCAGCAGCCCAGGACAGGGTTGGGACGAGCAGTACTTC
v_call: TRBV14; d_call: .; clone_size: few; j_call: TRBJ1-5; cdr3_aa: CASSQVTDNNQPQHF; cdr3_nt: TGTGCCAGCAGCCAAGTGACAGACAACAATCAGCCCCAGCATTTT
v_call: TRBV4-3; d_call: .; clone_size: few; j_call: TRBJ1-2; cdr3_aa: CASSQGFTGRYGYTF; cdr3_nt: TGCGCCAGCAGCCAGGGCTTTACAGGGCGCTATGGCTACACCTTC
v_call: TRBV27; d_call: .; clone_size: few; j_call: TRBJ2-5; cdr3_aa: CASSLYSENQETQYF; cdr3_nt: TGTGCCAGCAGTTTGTACAGTGAAAACCAAGAGACCCAGTACTTC
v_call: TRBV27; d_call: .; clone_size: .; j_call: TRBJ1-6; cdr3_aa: CASSPHRTAASSYNSPLHF; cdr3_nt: TGTGCCAGCAGTCCCCACCGGACGGCCGCGAGCTCCTATAATTCACCCCTCCACTTT
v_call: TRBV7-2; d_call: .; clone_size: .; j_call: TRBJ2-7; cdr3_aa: CASSSPPNEQYF; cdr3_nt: TGTGCCAGCAGCTCCCCGCCCAACGAGCAGTACTTC
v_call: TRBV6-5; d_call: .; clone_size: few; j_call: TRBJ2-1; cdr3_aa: CASSYSWRGSNEQFF; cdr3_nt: TGTGCCAGCAGTTACTCGTGGAGGGGAAGCAATGAGCAGTTCTTC
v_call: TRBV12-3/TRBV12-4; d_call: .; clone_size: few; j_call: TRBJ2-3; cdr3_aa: CASSSEGSSTDTQYF; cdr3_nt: TGTGCCAGCAGTTCCGAGGGGTCTAGCACAGATACGCAGTATTTT
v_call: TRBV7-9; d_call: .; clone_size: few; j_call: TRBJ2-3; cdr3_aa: CASSFGTAGDTQYF; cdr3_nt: TGTGCCAGCAGTTTCGGGACTGCGGGGGATACGCAGTATTTT
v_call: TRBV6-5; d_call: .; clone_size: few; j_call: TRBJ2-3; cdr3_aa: CASREAVSTDTQYF; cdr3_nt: TGTGCCAGCAGGGAAGCGGTGAGCACAGATACGCAGTATTTT
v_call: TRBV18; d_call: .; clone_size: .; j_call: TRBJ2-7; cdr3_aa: CASSPGGGEQYF; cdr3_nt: TGTGCCAGCTCACCGGGAGGGGGCGAGCAGTACTTC
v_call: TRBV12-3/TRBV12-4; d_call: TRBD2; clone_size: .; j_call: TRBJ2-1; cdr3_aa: CASRSGGPYNEQFF; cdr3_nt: TGTGCCAGCAGAAGCGGGGGCCCCTACAATGAGCAGTTCTTC
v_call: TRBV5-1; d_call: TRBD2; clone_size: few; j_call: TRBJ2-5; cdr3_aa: CASSPGLAGGKETQYF; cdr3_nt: TGCGCCAGCAGCCCGGGACTAGCGGGAGGGAAAGAGACCCAGTACTTC
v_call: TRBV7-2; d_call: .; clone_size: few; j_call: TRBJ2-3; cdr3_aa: CASSWSAESTDTQYF; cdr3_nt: TGTGCCAGCAGCTGGTCAGCGGAAAGCACAGATACGCAGTATTTT
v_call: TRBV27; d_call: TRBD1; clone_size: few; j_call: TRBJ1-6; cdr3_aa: CASSYTTGTGGNSPLHF; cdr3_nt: TGTGCCAGCAGTTATACCACCGGGACAGGGGGGAATTCACCCCTCCACTTT
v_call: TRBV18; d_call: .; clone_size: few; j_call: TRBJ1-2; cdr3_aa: CASSPYGAQGFENYGYTF; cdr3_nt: TGTGCCAGCTCACCTTACGGGGCACAGGGCTTCGAGAACTATGGCTACACCTTC
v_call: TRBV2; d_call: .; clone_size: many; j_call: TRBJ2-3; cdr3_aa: CASSPRGADTQYF; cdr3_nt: TGTGCCAGCAGTCCTAGGGGCGCAGATACGCAGTATTTT
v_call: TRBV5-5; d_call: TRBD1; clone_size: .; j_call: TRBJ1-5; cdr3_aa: CASSLATTGGNQPQHF; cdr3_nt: TGTGCCAGCAGCTTGGCCACTACAGGGGGCAATCAGCCCCAGCATTTT